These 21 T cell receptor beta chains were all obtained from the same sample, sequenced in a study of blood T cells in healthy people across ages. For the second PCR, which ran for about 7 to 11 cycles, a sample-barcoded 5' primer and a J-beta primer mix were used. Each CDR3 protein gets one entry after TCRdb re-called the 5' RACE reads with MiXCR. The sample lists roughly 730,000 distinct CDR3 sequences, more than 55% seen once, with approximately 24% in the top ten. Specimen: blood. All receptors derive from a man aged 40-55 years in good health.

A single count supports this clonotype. The CDR3 region is CAWSKGYEAFF. DNA of the CDR3: TGTGCCTGGAGCAAAGGGTATGAAGCTTTCTTT. The rearrangement links TRBV30 to TRBJ1-1; D unclear. CDR1 GTSNPN and CDR2 SVGIG come from the germline V gene (reference sequence). V shed 3 bases and J shed 7 bases, with 9 bases lying between them. There are 11 residues in the CDR3.

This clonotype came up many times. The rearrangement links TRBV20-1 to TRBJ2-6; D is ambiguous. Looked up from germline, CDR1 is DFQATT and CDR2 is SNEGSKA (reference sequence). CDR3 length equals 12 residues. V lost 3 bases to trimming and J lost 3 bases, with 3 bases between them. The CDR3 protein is CSASGGANVLTF. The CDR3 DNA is TGCAGTGCTAGCGGTGGGGCCAACGTCCTGACTTTC.

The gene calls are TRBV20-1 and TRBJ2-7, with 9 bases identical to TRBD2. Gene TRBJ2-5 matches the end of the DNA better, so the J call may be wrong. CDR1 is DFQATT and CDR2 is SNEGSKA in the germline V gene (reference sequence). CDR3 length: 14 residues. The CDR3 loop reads CSARLAGRLETQYF. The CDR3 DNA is TGCAGTGCTAGACTAGCGGGACGATTAGAGACCCAGTACTTC.

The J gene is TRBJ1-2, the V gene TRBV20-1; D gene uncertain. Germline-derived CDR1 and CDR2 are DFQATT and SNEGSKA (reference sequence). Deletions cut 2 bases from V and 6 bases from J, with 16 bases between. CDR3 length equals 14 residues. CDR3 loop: CSARHLSLEHGYTF. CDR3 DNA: TGCAGTGCTAGACATTTGTCGCTAGAGCATGGCTACACCTTC.

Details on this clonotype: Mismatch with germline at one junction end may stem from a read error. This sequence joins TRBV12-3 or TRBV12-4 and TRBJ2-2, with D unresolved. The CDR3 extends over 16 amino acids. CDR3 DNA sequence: TGTGCCAGCAGTTTTGGACGGGTCGAGAACACCGAGGAGCTGTTTTTT. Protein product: CASSFGRVENTEELFF.

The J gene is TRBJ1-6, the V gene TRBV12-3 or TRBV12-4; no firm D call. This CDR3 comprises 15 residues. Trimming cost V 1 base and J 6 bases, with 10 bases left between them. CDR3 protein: CASSLGGFFNSPLHF. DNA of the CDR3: TGTGCCAGCAGTTTAGGCGGGTTCTTTAATTCACCCCTCCACTTT.

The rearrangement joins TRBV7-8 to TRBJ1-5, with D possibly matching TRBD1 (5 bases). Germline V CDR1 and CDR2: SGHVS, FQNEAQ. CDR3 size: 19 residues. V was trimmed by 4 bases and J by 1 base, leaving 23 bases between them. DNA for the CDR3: TGTGCCAGCAGCTCAAAACGCCTCCGGGAAGACAGAAGCAATCAGCCCCAGCATTTT. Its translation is CASSSKRLREDRSNQPQHF. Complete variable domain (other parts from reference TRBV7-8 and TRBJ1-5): GAGVSQSPRYKVAKRGQDVALRCDPISGHVSLFWYQQALGQGPEFLTYFQNEAQLDKSGLPSDRFFAERPEGSVSTLKIQRTQQEDSAVYLCASSSKRLREDRSNQPQHFGDGTRLSIL.

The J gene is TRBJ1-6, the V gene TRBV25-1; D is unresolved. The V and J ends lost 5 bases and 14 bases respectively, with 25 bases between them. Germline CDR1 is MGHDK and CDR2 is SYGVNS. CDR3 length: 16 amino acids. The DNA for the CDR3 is TGTGCCAGCAGTCCCCCCTCGGTGAGGGCCGACGGGACCCTCCACTTT. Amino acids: CASSPPSVRADGTLHF.

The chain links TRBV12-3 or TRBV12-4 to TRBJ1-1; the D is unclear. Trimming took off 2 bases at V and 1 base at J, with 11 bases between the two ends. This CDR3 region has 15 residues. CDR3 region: CASSLHGYQNTEAFF. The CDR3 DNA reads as TGTGCCAGCAGTTTACATGGCTACCAGAACACTGAAGCTTTCTTT.

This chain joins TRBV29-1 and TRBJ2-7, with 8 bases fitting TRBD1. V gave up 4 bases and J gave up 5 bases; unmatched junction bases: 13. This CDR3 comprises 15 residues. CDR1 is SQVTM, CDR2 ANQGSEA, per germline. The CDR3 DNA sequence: TGCAGCGTTGTAAGTGGGGACAGGCTGACTAACGAGCAGTACTTC. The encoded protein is CSVVSGDRLTNEQYF.

The CDR3, as DNA: TGCGCCAGCAGCCGAACCCAAGTAGCCACAGATACGCAGTATTTT. Translated, it gives CASSRTQVATDTQYF. V gene TRBV5-1 combines with J gene TRBJ2-3; D remains ambiguous. Germline V gene data show CDR1 as SGHRS and CDR2 as YFSETQ. This CDR3 contains 15 residues. V lost 4 bases and J lost 2, with 14 bases in between.

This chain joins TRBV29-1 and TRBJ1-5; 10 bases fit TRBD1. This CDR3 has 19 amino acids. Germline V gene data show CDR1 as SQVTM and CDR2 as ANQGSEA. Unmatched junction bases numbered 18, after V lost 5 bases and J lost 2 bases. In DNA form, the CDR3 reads TGCAGCGTTTTCCTCCGGGACAGGGGAATAGGAGGGGGCAATCAGCCCCAGCATTTT. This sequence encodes CSVFLRDRGIGGGNQPQHF.

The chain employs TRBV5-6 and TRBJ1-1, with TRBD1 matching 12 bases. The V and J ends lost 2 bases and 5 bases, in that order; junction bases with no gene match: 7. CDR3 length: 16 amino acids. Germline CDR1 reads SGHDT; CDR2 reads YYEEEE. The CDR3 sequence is CASSFGDRGPGTEAFF. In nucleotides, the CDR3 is TGTGCCAGCAGCTTCGGGGACAGGGGGCCGGGGACTGAAGCTTTCTTT.

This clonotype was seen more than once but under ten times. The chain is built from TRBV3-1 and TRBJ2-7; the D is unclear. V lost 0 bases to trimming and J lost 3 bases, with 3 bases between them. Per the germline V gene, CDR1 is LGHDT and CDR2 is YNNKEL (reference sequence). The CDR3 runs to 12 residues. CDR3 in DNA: TGTGCCAGCAGCCAAGAAAACTACGAGCAGTACTTC. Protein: CASSQENYEQYF.

CDR3 amino acids: CASSPEQEYGYTF. The CDR3 bases are TGTGCCAGCAGTCCAGAACAGGAGTATGGCTACACCTTC. The gene calls are TRBV3-1 and TRBJ1-2; possibly TRBD1 for D (5 bases). Trimming took off 6 bases at V and 5 bases at J, with 13 bases between the two ends. This CDR3 is built from 13 residues. Per the germline V gene, CDR1 is LGHDT and CDR2 is YNNKEL (reference sequence).

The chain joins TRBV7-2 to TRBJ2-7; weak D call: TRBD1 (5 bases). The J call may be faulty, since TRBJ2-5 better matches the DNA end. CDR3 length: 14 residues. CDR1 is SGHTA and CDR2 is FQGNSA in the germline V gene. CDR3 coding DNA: TGTGCCAGCAGCCTCAGGGTAGGCCGGGAGACCCAGTACTTC. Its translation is CASSLRVGRETQYF.

The CDR3 region has the DNA TGTGCCAGCAGCACCCCGACTAGCGGGAGAGTCTTGAGCACAGATACGCAGTATTTT. This encodes CASSTPTSGRVLSTDTQYF. The V and J genes are TRBV7-2 and TRBJ2-3, with 12 positions matching TRBD2. V was clipped by 5 bases and J by 0 bases; unmatched bases: 12. The CDR3 sequence is 19 residues long. Germline-derived CDR1 and CDR2 are SGHTA and FQGNSA.

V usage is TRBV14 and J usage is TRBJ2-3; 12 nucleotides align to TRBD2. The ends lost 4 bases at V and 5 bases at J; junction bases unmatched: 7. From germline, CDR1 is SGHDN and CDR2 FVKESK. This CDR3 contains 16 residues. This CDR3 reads CASSLGLAGWGDTQYF. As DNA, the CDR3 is TGTGCCAGCAGCCTGGGACTAGCGGGTTGGGGAGATACGCAGTATTTT.

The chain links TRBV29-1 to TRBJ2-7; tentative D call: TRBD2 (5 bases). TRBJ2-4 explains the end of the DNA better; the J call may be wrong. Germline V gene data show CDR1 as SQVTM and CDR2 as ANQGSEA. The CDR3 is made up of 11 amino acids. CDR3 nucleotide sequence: TGCAGCGTCGAACTCCGGGGCATTCAGTACTTC. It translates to CSVELRGIQYF.

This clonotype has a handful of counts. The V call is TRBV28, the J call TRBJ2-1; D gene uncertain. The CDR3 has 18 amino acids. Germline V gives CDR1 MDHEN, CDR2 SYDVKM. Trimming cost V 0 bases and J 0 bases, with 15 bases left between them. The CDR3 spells CASSLWGIVRLSYNEQFF. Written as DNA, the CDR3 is TGTGCCAGCAGTTTATGGGGTATTGTGAGACTCTCCTACAATGAGCAGTTCTTC.

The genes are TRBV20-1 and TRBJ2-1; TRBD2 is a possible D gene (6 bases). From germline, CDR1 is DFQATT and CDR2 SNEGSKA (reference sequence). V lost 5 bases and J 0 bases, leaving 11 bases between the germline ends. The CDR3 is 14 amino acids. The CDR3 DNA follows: TGCAGTGCTGACGGGACTCTCTCCTACAATGAGCAGTTCTTC. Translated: CSADGTLSYNEQFF.